A selection of T cell receptor beta chains follows, all from one sample in a study of shared clonotypes between healthy human individuals. The repertoire was sequenced with immunoSEQ multiplex PCR; TCRdb's copy has only in-frame clones and lacks some. The sample has more than 2,000,000 clones, just over 90% seen once. Sequences were obtained from naive CD4+ T cells from PBMCs. The receptors were sampled from a man younger than 35 in good health. Some clones in this sample may be carry-over from other donors' samples. Both conserved end residues are part of each CDR3. Some rows have no size entry. The others give once, few or many, or a class for an expanded clone.

j_call	clone_size	v_call	cdr3_aa
TRBJ2-7	.	TRBV18	CASSSWATAVSYEQYF
TRBJ2-7	.	TRBV9	CASSVDGGQGVYEQYF
TRBJ2-3	.	TRBV19	CASSAAGRGTSGEDTQYF
TRBJ2-1	once	TRBV7-2	CASSLFARSSSWEQFF
TRBJ2-7	.	TRBV13	CASSYRGLYEQYF
TRBJ2-3	.	TRBV18	CASSPLADTQYF
TRBJ2-2	.	TRBV7-3	CASSPSGMNTGELFF
TRBJ2-7	.	TRBV6-1	CASSLHSRNYEQYF
TRBJ1-2	.	TRBV14	CASSQDGRYYGYTF
TRBJ1-2	.	TRBV30	CAWSVQAGRGYTF
TRBJ2-7	once	TRBV27	CASSLTGMDYEQYF
TRBJ2-5	.	TRBV9	CASSVKSREETQYF
TRBJ2-2	.	TRBV9	CASSARSSNTGELFF
TRBJ2-5	.	TRBV28	CASRHPQGAPLGETQYF
TRBJ2-7	.	TRBV28	CASSLTGGNSEQYF
TRBJ2-7	.	TRBV5-1	CASSSGTWAYEQYF
TRBJ2-1	.	TRBV19	CASSWGVVDEQFF
TRBJ2-5	.	TRBV10-3	CAIGSNQGTAFGTQYF
TRBJ2-1	once	TRBV4-2	CASSPLAGGYNEQFF
TRBJ2-5	.	TRBV28	CASSRSGGLETQYF
TRBJ2-4	.	TRBV7-8	CASSLRSGRGDIQYF
TRBJ1-5	.	TRBV18	CASSPDRGNQPQHF
TRBJ2-7	.	TRBV5-1	CASSRRPGQGTSYEQYF
TRBJ1-1	.	TRBV6-5	CASSQGYTEAFF
TRBJ2-2	.	TRBV9	CASSVGPSGSGGELFF
TRBJ1-1	.	TRBV9	CASSADRDVNTEAFF
TRBJ1-1	.	TRBV7-9	CASSLVQGSEAFF
TRBJ2-7	.	TRBV15	CATSREVLDRLYF
TRBJ2-2	.	TRBV7-8	CASSRSTLTNTGELFF
TRBJ2-3	.	TRBV4-1	CASSLGLAEDTQYF
TRBJ1-2	.	TRBV5-1	CASSLNRDTSSYTF
TRBJ2-1	.	TRBV27	CASSLSPAWTSGRNEQFF
TRBJ2-7	.	TRBV10-1	CASSRDRVGLYEQYF
TRBJ2-7	.	TRBV18	CASSPDRYNEQYF
TRBJ2-3	.	TRBV9	CASSLSSITASTDTQYF